Each of the 13 T cell receptor beta chains below was sequenced from the same sample in a study of shared clonotypes between healthy human individuals. The repertoire was sequenced with immunoSEQ multiplex PCR; TCRdb's copy has only in-frame clones and lacks some. This table has about 2.4 million clones, 93% appearing once. The specimen sequenced was naive CD4+ T cells from PBMCs. Subset in this sample: CD45RA+ positively selected. These receptors were obtained from a man younger than 35 in good health. Some clones in this sample may be carry-over from other donors' samples.

DNA for the CDR3: TGTGCCATCAGTGAGGGGACAGGGGAAAATCAGCCCCAGCATTTT. Translating it yields CAISEGTGENQPQHF. The V gene is TRBV10-3, the J gene TRBJ1-5; 10 nucleotides align to TRBD1. The CDR3 totals 15 residues. V lost 2 bases, J lost 4 bases, and 2 bases stayed unmatched. CDR1 ENHRY and CDR2 SYGVKD come from the germline V gene.

Note on this clone: Other DNA sequences of this sample code for an identical CDR3. The V gene is TRBV5-1, the J gene TRBJ1-1; no definite D call. The CDR3 runs to 13 residues. Per germline, CDR1 SGHRS and CDR2 YFSETQ. Between the trimmed V and J ends, which lost 0 bases and 6 bases, there was a span of 9 bases. CDR3: CASSLVGLAEAFF. Written as DNA, the CDR3 is TGCGCCAGCAGCTTGGTGGGTCTTGCTGAAGCTTTCTTT. The entire variable domain, with the rest obtained from reference TRBV5-1 and TRBJ1-1, is as follows: KAGVTQTPRYLIKTRGQQVTLSCSPISGHRSVSWYQQTPGQGLQFLFEYFSETQRNKGNFPGRFSGRQFSNSRSEMNVSTLELGDSALYLCASSLVGLAEAFFGQGTRLTVV.

The chain carries TRBV28 and TRBJ1-5; D gene ambiguous. This CDR3 has 14 residues. Germline CDR1 reads MDHEN; CDR2 reads SYDVKM. Trimming pared 2 bases from V and 7 bases from J, leaving 12 bases between. CDR3 sequence reads: CASSLNSGAQPQHF. CDR3 coding DNA: TGTGCCAGCAGTTTAAACAGTGGAGCCCAGCCCCAGCATTTT.

The chain uses TRBV25-1 and TRBJ1-1, with D possibly being TRBD1 (5 bases). Germline V CDR1 and CDR2: MGHDK, SYGVNS. There are 14 residues in the CDR3. V was trimmed by 6 bases and J by 7 bases, leaving 18 bases between them. CDR3 protein: CASSPGVGIIEAFF. In DNA form, the CDR3 reads TGTGCCAGCAGCCCGGGGGTGGGGATAATTGAAGCTTTCTTT.

This clone was picked up a small number of times. V usage is TRBV6-5 and J usage is TRBJ1-5; 9 bases map to TRBD1. Germline V gene data show CDR1 as MNHEY and CDR2 as SVGAGI. Losses at the gene ends were 6 bases for V and 7 bases for J; bases not matched to a gene: 7. CDR3 length: 14 amino acids. CDR3: CASRPRTGEQPQHF. CDR3 DNA sequence: TGTGCCAGCAGGCCCCGGACAGGGGAACAGCCCCAGCATTTT.

The genes are TRBV4-3 and TRBJ2-3, with D possibly being TRBD1 (5 bases). The CDR3 is 15 amino acids. Germline CDR1 reads LGHNA; CDR2 reads YSLEER. Between the trimmed V and J ends, which lost 0 bases and 2 bases, there was a span of 9 bases. DNA of the CDR3: TGCGCCAGCAGCCAAGATTTAGGGGCCACAGATACGCAGTATTTT. Translated: CASSQDLGATDTQYF.

The rearrangement uses TRBV28 and TRBJ2-5, with TRBD1 matching over 7 bases. CDR1 and CDR2 (germline): MDHEN, SYDVKM. The V gene end was trimmed by 8 bases and the J gene end by 4 bases; junction bases not matched to a gene: 13. This CDR3 spans 15 amino acids. CDR3 in amino acids: CASLTVRGNGETQYF. The DNA for the CDR3 is TGTGCCAGCCTCACCGTCAGGGGGAATGGAGAGACCCAGTACTTC.

As for this clone: The same CDR3 is also encoded by other DNA sequences in this sample. Here the CDR3 DNA reads TGCGCCAGCAGCTCGCCGGGAAGGGCAGATACGCAGTATTTT. This translates into CASSSPGRADTQYF. This chain links TRBV5-1 with TRBJ2-3; the D gene is possibly TRBD2 (5 bases). This CDR3 is 14 amino acids long. V was cut by 3 bases and J by 4 bases, with 12 bases left in between. The germline V gene encodes CDR1 SGHRS and CDR2 YFSETQ. The whole variable domain, remainder taken from reference TRBV5-1 and TRBJ2-3, is KAGVTQTPRYLIKTRGQQVTLSCSPISGHRSVSWYQQTPGQGLQFLFEYFSETQRNKGNFPGRFSGRQFSNSRSEMNVSTLELGDSALYLCASSSPGRADTQYFGPGTRLTVL.

The chain joins TRBV7-9 to TRBJ1-2; D might be TRBD1 (5 bases). The V end lost 3 bases, the J end lost 4 bases, and 15 bases lay between the germline ends. This CDR3 is 15 amino acids long. CDR1 is SEHNR and CDR2 is FQNEAQ in the germline V gene (reference sequence). CDR3 loop: CASSFSRAARYGYTF. The DNA for the CDR3 is TGTGCCAGCAGCTTTTCCAGGGCGGCCCGCTATGGCTACACCTTC.

CDR3 coding DNA: TGTGCCAGCAGACAACTTCCGGGACGGGGAGGGTTGGGGGTGAGGCACGAGCAGTACTTC. Protein product: CASRQLPGRGGLGVRHEQYF. The V gene is TRBV28, the J gene TRBJ2-7; 7 nucleotides match TRBD2. Germline V gene sequence: CDR1 MDHEN, CDR2 SYDVKM. This CDR3 is built from 20 residues. V dropped 6 bases and J dropped 5; count of bases not matched to a gene: 28.

J is TRBJ2-5 and V is TRBV18; 8 bases fit TRBD1. Trimming took 5 bases from V and 4 from J; bases not matched to a gene: 6. Germline CDR1 reads KGHSH; CDR2 reads LQKENI. The CDR3 consists of 14 residues. The CDR3 DNA reads as TGTGCCAGCTCATCTATGGACAGGGCAGAGACCCAGTACTTC. Its protein is CASSSMDRAETQYF.

The rearrangement joins TRBV7-9 to TRBJ1-5; a possible D gene is TRBD1 (5 bases). Germline-derived CDR1 and CDR2 are SEHNR and FQNEAQ (reference sequence). V lost 0 bases and J 0 bases, leaving 12 bases between the germline ends. The CDR3 has 17 amino acids. CDR3 in amino acids: CASSLALGTYSNQPQHF. The DNA of the CDR3 is TGTGCCAGCAGCTTAGCCCTCGGGACCTATAGCAATCAGCCCCAGCATTTT.

Notes on this clone: Other DNA sequences from this sample encode an identical CDR3 as well. The V call is TRBV29-1, the J call TRBJ2-7; D ambiguous. In germline, CDR1 is SQVTM, CDR2 ANQGSEA. Trimming took 6 bases from V and 4 from J, leaving 10 bases between them. This CDR3 is 11 amino acids long. The CDR3 coding sequence is TGCAGCGTCAGAGGAACTTACGAGCAGTACTTC. Translated: CSVRGTYEQYF.